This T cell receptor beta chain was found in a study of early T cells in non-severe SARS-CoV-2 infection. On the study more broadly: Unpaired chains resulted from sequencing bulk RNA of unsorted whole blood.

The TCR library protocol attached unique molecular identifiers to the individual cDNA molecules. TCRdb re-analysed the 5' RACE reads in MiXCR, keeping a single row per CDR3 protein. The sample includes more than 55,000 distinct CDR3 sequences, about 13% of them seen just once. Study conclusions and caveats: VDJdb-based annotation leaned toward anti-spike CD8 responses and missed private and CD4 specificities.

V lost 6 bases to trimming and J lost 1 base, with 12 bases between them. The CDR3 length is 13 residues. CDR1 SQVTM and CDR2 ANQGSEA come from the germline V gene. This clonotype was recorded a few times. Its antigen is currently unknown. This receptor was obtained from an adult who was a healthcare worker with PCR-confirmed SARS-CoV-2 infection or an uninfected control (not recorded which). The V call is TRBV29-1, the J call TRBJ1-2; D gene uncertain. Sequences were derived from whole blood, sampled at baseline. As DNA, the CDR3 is TGCAGCGTCCGTACCCCGGATAACTATGGCTACACCTTC. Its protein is CSVRTPDNYGYTF.